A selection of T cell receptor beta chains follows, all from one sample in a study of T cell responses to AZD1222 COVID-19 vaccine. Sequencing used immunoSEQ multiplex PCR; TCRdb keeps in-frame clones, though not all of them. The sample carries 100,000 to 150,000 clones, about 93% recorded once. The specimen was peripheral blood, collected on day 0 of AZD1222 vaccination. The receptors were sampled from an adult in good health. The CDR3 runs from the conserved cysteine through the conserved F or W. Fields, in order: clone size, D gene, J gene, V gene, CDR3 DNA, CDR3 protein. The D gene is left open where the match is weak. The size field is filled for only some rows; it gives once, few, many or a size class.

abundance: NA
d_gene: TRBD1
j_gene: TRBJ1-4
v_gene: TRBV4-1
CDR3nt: TGCGCCAGCAGCCCTCCTTTGGGACAGGGATTTGAAAAACTGTTTTTT
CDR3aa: CASSPPLGQGFEKLFF

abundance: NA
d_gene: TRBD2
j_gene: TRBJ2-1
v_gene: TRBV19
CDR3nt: TGTGCCAGTGCCACCGGGACTAGCGCGAACAATGAGCAGTTCTTC
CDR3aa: CASATGTSANNEQFF

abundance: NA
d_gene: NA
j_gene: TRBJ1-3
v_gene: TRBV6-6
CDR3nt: TGTGCCAGCAGAACTTCTACAGGGCTCTCTGGAAACACCATATATTTT
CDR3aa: CASRTSTGLSGNTIYF

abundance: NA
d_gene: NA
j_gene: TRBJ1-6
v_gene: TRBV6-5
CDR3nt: TGTGCCAGCAGTTACTCCCCGGGCTCCTATAATTCACCCCTCCACTTT
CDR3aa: CASSYSPGSYNSPLHF

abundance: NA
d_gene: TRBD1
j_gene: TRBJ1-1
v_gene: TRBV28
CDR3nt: TGTGCCAGCAGTTTGGAGGGGACAGGGGGAACTGAAGCTTTCTTT
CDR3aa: CASSLEGTGGTEAFF

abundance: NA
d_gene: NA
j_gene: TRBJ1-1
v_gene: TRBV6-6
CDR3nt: TGTGCCAGCAGCGAGGGACGGTCGCACACTGAAGCTTTCTTT
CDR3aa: CASSEGRSHTEAFF

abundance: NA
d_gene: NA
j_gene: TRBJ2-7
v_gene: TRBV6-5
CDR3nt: TGTGCCAGCAGTTACAATGCCGGGACGCTGTCTCACGAGCAGTACTTC
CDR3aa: CASSYNAGTLSHEQYF

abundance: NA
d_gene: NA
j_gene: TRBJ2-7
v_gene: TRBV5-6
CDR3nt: TGTGCCAGCAGCTTGGCCGGAGGGAATCGGTACGAGCAGTACTTC
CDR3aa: CASSLAGGNRYEQYF

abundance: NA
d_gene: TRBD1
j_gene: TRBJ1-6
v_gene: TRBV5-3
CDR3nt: TGTGCCAGAAGCGCCAACCGGGACAGGGAAAGCTCACCCCTCCACTTT
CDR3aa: CARSANRDRESSPLHF

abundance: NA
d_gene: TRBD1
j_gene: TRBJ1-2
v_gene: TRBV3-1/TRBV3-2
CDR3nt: TGTGCCAGCAGCGCGACAGGGATGAGTGGCTACACCTTC
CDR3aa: CASSATGMSGYTF

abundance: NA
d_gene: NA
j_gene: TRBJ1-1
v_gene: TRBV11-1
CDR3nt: TGTGCCAGCAGCTTAGGAGGGGACACTGAAGCTTTCTTT
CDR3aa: CASSLGGDTEAFF

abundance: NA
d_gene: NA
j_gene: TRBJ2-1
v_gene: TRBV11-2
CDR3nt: TGTGCCAGCAGCTTCAGCTCCTACAATGAGCAGTTCTTC
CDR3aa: CASSFSSYNEQFF

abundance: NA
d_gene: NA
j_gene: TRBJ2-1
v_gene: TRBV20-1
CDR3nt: TGCAGTGCTTCGGAGTACAATGAGCAGTTCTTC
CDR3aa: CSASEYNEQFF

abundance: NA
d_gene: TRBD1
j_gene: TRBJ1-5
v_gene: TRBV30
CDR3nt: TGTGCCTGGAGCGCTAGACAGGGTGCTAGCAATCAGCCCCAGCATTTT
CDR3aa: CAWSARQGASNQPQHF

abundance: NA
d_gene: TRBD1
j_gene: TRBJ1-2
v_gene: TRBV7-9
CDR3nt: TGTGCCAGCAGCTCCCTTCTGACAGGGTTTTTAGGCTATGGCTACACCTTC
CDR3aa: CASSSLLTGFLGYGYTF

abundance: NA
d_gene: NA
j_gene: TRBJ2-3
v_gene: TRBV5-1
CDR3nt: TGCGCCAGCAGCTTGGCCCCTAGCCGCGGCACAGATACGCAGTATTTT
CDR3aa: CASSLAPSRGTDTQYF

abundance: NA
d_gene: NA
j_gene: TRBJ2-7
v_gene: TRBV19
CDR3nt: TGTGCCAGTAGTATAGATGAGGGAACCTACGAGCAGTACTTC
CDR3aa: CASSIDEGTYEQYF

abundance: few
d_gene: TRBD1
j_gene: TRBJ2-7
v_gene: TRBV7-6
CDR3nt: TGTGCCAGCAGTTTACAGGGGGCGGGCTACGAGCAGTACTTC
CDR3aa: CASSLQGAGYEQYF

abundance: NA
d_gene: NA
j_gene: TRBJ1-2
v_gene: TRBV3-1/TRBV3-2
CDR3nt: TGTGCCAGCAGCCAAGAGTTGGAAGCACCCTATGGCTACACCTTC
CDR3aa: CASSQELEAPYGYTF

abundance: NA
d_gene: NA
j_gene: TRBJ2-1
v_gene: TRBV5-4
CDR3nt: TGTGCCAGCAGCTTGGAGGAGCGGGCGCTCTACAATGAGCAGTTCTTC
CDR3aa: CASSLEERALYNEQFF

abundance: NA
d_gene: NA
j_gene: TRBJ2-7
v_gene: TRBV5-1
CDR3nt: TGCGCCAGCAGCTTTACAGGGATCCCAGGCTACGAGCAGTACTTC
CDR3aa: CASSFTGIPGYEQYF

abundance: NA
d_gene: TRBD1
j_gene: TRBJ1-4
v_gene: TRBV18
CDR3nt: TGTGCCAGCTCACCGACAGGGGTAGTTAATGAAAAACTGTTTTTT
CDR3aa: CASSPTGVVNEKLFF

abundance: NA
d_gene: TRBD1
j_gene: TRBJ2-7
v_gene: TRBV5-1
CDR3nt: TGCGCCAGCAGGTCAGTGGCAGGGGGTTGGAACGAGCAGTACTTC
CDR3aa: CASRSVAGGWNEQYF

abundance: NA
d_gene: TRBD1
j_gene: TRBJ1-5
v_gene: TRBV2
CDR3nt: TGTGCCAGCAGTCTAGGACAGGGCGCGAGTCAGCCCCAGCATTTT
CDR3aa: CASSLGQGASQPQHF

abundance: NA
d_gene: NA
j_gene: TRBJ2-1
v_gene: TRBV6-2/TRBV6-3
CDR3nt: TGTGCCAGCAGCCCCTGGACTACGCTTAATGAGCAGTTCTTC
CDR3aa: CASSPWTTLNEQFF

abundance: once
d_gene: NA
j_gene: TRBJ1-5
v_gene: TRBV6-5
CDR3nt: TGTGCCAGCAGTTTCTCCAGCAATCAGCCCCAGCATTTT
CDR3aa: CASSFSSNQPQHF

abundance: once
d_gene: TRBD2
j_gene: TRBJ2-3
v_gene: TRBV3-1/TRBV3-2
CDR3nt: TGTGCCAGCAGCCAGAGGGGACTAGCGGAAGATACGCAGTATTTT
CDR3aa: CASSQRGLAEDTQYF

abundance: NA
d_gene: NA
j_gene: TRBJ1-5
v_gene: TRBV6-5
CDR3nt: TGTGCCAGCAGGGGGGTAACGGATCAGCCCCAGCATTTT
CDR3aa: CASRGVTDQPQHF

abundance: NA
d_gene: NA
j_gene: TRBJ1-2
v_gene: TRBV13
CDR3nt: TGTGCCAGCAGCTCCATTGCTAGCTATGGCTACACCTTC
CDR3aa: CASSSIASYGYTF

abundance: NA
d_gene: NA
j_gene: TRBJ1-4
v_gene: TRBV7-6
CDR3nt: TGTGCCAGCAGCTTAGTACCGGGACGGCCGGAAAAACTGTTTTTT
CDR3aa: CASSLVPGRPEKLFF

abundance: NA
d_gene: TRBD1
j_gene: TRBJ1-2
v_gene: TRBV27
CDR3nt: TGTGCCAGCAGGGGACAGGGGGTTAGCGGCTACACCTTC
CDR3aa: CASRGQGVSGYTF

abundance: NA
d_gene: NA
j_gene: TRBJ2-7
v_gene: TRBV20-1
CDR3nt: TGCAGTGCTAGTTGGGGGAGAGGAGCCAACGAGCAGTACTTC
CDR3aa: CSASWGRGANEQYF

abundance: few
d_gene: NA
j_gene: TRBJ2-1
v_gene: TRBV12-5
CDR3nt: TGTGCTAGTGGTTTGCTAAGGGACGGAGGCGGCGTCCTGGATGAGCAGTTCTTC
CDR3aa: CASGLLRDGGGVLDEQFF

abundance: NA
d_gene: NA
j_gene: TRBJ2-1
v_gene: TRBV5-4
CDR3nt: TGTGCCAGCAGCCATGACACAGTGTACAATGAGCAGTTCTTC
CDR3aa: CASSHDTVYNEQFF

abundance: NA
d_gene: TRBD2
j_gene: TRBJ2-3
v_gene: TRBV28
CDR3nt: TGTGCCAGCAGTGCGACTAGCGGGAGGGCAGATACGCAGTATTTT
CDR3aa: CASSATSGRADTQYF

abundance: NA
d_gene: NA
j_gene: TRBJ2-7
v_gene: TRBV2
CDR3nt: TGTGCCAGCAGGGCCCTCCGGGACTCGCCATCCTACGAGCAGTACTTC
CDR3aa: CASRALRDSPSYEQYF

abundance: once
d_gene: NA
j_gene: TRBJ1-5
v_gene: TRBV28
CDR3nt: TGTGCCAGCAGTTTAAAGGGCCCCCTAACCTTCTATAGCAATCAGCCCCAGCATTTT
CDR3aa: CASSLKGPLTFYSNQPQHF

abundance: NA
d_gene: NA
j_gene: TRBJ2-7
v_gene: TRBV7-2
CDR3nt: TGTGCCAGCAGCTTAGAGGCGGGAAGCCCCTACGAGCAGTACTTC
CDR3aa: CASSLEAGSPYEQYF

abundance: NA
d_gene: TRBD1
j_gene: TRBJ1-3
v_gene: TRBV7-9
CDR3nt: TGTGCCAGCAGCTGGACAGGCACTGGAAACACCATATATTTT
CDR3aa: CASSWTGTGNTIYF

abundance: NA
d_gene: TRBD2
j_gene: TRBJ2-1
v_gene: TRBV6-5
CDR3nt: TGTGCCAGCAGCATAGCGGGAGATGAGCAGTTCTTC
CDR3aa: CASSIAGDEQFF

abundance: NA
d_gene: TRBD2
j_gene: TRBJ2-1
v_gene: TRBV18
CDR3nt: TGTGCCAGCTCACCACTTACAGGACTAGAACGTGAGCAGTTCTTC
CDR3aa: CASSPLTGLEREQFF

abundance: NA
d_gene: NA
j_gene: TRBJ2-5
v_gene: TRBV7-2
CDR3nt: TGTGCCAGCAGCCTACCCACCTGGTACCAAGAGACCCAGTACTTC
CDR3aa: CASSLPTWYQETQYF

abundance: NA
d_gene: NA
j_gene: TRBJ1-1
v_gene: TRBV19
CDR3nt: TGTGCCAGTGGACTTCACCGGCGCGAAGCTTTCTTT
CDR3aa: CASGLHRREAFF

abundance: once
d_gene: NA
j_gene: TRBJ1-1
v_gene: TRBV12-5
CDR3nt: TGTGCTAGTTCCCAATCCCAGGGTTATACTGAAGCTTTCTTT
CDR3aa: CASSQSQGYTEAFF

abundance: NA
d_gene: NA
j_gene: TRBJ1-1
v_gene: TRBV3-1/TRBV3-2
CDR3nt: TGTGCCAGCAGCCAATCCGATACTGAAGCTTTCTTT
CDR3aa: CASSQSDTEAFF

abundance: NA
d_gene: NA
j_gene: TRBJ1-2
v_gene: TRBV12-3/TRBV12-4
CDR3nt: TGTGCCAGCAGTTTCCTAGGGGGCTACACCTTC
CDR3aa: CASSFLGGYTF

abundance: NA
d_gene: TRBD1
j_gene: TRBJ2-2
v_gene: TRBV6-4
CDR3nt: TGTGCCAGCAGTGACTCCCCGGGACAGGGGGCCGGGGAGCTGTTTTTT
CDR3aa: CASSDSPGQGAGELFF

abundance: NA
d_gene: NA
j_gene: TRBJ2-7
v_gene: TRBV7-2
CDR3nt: TGTGCCAGCAGCTTAAGGGGCTACGAGCAGTACTTC
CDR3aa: CASSLRGYEQYF

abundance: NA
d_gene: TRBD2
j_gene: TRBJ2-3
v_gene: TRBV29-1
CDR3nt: TGCAGCGGCCGGGACTACCTCACAGATACGCAGTATTTT
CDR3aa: CSGRDYLTDTQYF

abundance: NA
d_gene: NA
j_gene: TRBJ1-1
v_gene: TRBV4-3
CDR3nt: TGCGCCAGCAGCCACGGTGGCACTGAAGCTTTCTTT
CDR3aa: CASSHGGTEAFF

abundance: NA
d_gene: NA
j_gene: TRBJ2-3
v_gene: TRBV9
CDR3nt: TGTGCCAGCAGCCCCCCGAGTGGCGGTGGAAAGACAGATACGCAGTATTTT
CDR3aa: CASSPPSGGGKTDTQYF

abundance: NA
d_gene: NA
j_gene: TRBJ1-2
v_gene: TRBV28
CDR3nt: TGTGCCAGCAGTTTAGGGGACTTCTATGGCTACACCTTC
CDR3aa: CASSLGDFYGYTF

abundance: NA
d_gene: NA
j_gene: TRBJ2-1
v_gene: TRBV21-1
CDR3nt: TGTGCCAGCAGAAACAGGGACCACAATGAGCAGTTCTTC
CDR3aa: CASRNRDHNEQFF

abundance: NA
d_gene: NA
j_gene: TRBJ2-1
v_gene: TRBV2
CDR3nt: TGTGCCAGCAGTGAATTTCTTCAGGGTCTTGGGCAGTTCTTC
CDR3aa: CASSEFLQGLGQFF

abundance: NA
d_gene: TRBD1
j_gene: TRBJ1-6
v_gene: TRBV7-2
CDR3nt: TGTGCCAGCAGCTTAGCCCAGGGGGTTAATTCACCCCTCCACTTT
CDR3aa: CASSLAQGVNSPLHF

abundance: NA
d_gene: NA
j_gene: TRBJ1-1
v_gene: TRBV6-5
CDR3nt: TGTGCCAGCAGTTACCGAGGCCGGAACACTGAAGCTTTCTTT
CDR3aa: CASSYRGRNTEAFF

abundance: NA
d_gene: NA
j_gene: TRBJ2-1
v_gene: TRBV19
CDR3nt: TGTGCCTCGGCAGGGTACAATGAGCAGTTCTTC
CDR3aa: CASAGYNEQFF

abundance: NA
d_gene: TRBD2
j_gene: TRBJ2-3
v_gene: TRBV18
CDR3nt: TGTGCCAGCTCACCCGAGGTGGCGGGAGGGGAAGATACGCAGTATTTT
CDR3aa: CASSPEVAGGEDTQYF

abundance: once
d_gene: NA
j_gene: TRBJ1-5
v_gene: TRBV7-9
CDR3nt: TGTGCCAGCAGCCCCGCCGGGAATCAGCCCCAGCATTTT
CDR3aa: CASSPAGNQPQHF